This T cell receptor beta chain was retrieved from a study of shared clonotypes between healthy human individuals. Repertoires were generated with immunoSEQ multiplex PCR, while TCRdb's copy carries only in-frame clones and drops some. The sample lists 1,400,000 or so clones; approximately 98.5% were seen once. Regarding the study as a whole: Blood was the only sampled material, and tissue repertoires likely differ. Rarefaction analysis demonstrated incomplete sorted-subset sequencing notwithstanding large depth.

CDR1 is SGHTA, CDR2 FQGNSA, per germline. The CDR3 extends over 16 amino acids. Trimming stripped 4 bases from V and 2 bases from J, with 16 bases between. Details on this clone: The antigen is unknown.

The chain couples TRBV7-2 to TRBJ2-3; perhaps TRBD1 as D (6 bases). Sequencing was performed on naive CD4+ T cells sorted from blood. Subset denoted: CD45RA+ positively selected. The receptor comes from a man aged 25 to 40 in good health. CDR3 amino acids: CASSSAGAGNTDTQYF. CDR3 coding DNA: TGTGCCAGCAGCTCGGCAGGGGCAGGAAACACAGATACGCAGTATTTT.